These 19 T cell receptor beta chains share one sample of origin, sequenced in a study of blood T cell repertoires in COVID-19. Clones were sequenced by immunoSEQ multiplex PCR, and TCRdb holds only the in-frame ones, with some missing. The data hold approximately 330,000 clones, with 65% to 90% observed a single time. Sequenced input: PBMCs or T cells enriched from blood (not recorded which). The receptors were sampled from a woman aged 40 to 49 with acute COVID-19.

The chain links TRBV9 to TRBJ1-6, with 9 bases lining up with TRBD1. The ends lost 4 bases at V and 9 bases at J; junction bases unmatched: 8. Per germline, CDR1 SGDLS and CDR2 YYNGEE. The CDR3 extends over 15 amino acids. The CDR3 loop is CASSSTGGLGSPLHF. For the CDR3, the DNA is TGTGCCAGCAGCTCTACAGGGGGCTTAGGTTCACCCCTCCACTTT.

V gene TRBV12-5 combines with J gene TRBJ2-1, with 13 positions matching TRBD2. This CDR3 has 16 residues. Germline assignment: CDR1 LGHNT and CDR2 FRNRAP. V lost 1 base and J lost 8; bases outside the gene matches: 5. The CDR3 nucleotides are TGTGCTAGTGGTTTGGGCACTAGCGGGGGGGCGCATGAGCAGTTCTTC. Protein: CASGLGTSGGAHEQFF.

The rearrangement uses TRBV19 and TRBJ2-2; D is possibly TRBD2 (5 bases). The V end was cut by 6 bases, the J end by 5 bases, with 16 bases between. Per the germline V gene, CDR1 is LNHDA and CDR2 is SQIVND (reference sequence). The CDR3 contains 15 residues. The CDR3 nucleotides are TGTGCCAGTAGGTCCGGGGTCCTCGGAACCGGGGAGCTGTTTTTT. It specifies CASRSGVLGTGELFF.

The chain couples TRBV7-9 to TRBJ2-7, with 12 bases lining up with TRBD2. Trimming at V came to 2 bases and at J to 3 bases, leaving 2 bases not matched to a gene. Per germline, CDR1 SEHNR and CDR2 FQNEAQ (reference sequence). The CDR3 extends over 15 amino acids. CDR3 region: CASSLSLAGGYEQYF. CDR3 in DNA: TGTGCCAGCAGCTTATCACTAGCGGGAGGCTACGAGCAGTACTTC.

This clone has only a few counts. This sequence joins TRBV7-9 and TRBJ2-3, with 13 bases fitting TRBD2. Trimming cost V 1 base and J 5 bases; bases outside gene matches: 9. Germline V CDR1 and CDR2: SEHNR, FQNEAQ (reference sequence). The CDR3 consists of 18 residues. CDR3 residues: CASSLVFTSGRAQDTQYF. The CDR3 coding sequence is TGTGCCAGCAGCTTAGTTTTCACTAGCGGGAGGGCCCAAGATACGCAGTATTTT. The variable domain in full, completed from reference TRBV7-9 and TRBJ2-3, reads DTGVSQNPRHKITKRGQNVTFRCDPISEHNRLYWYRQTLGQGPEFLTYFQNEAQLEKSRLLSDRFSAERPKGSFSTLEIQRTEQGDSAMYLCASSLVFTSGRAQDTQYFGPGTRLTVL.

This clone showed up just once. The V call is TRBV4-1, the J call TRBJ2-1; 14 bases map to TRBD2. Germline CDR1 reads MGHRA; CDR2 reads YSYEKL. The CDR3 consists of 17 residues. Trimming cost V 4 bases and J 0 bases; bases outside gene matches: 2. The CDR3 region is CASSRGTSGSSYNEQFF. CDR3 in DNA: TGCGCCAGCAGCCGGGGGACTAGCGGGAGCTCCTACAATGAGCAGTTCTTC.

The gene calls are TRBV7-3 and TRBJ1-1, with a weak D call TRBD1 (5 bases). Per the germline V gene, CDR1 is SGHTA and CDR2 is FQGTGA. This CDR3 has 14 amino acids. Trimming stripped 2 bases from V and 7 bases from J, with 14 bases between. CDR3 coding DNA: TGTGCCAGCAGCTTAGGAGTCAGGGAAGATGAAGCTTTCTTT. Translation gives CASSLGVREDEAFF.

The rearrangement uses TRBV19 and TRBJ2-1; perhaps TRBD2 as D (6 bases). This CDR3 has 14 residues. Trimming pared 5 bases from V and 4 bases from J, leaving 12 bases between. Per germline, CDR1 LNHDA and CDR2 SQIVND (reference sequence). This chain's CDR3 is CASSGYAGYNEQFF. The CDR3 nucleotides read TGTGCCAGTAGTGGGTATGCGGGGTACAATGAGCAGTTCTTC.

J is TRBJ1-2 and V is TRBV11-2, with D possibly being TRBD1 (6 bases). The ends were cut back, 3 bases at V and 2 bases at J, with 10 bases in the middle. This CDR3 has 14 amino acids. CDR1 is SGHAT and CDR2 is FQNNGV in the germline V gene. CDR3 sequence (DNA): TGTGCCAGCAGCTTTGGGACACTCAACTATGGCTACACCTTC. Its protein is CASSFGTLNYGYTF.

The chain carries TRBV21-1 and TRBJ2-3; TRBD2, as called in the table, went unchecked against the DNA. TRBV21-1 is tagged as a pseudogene. This CDR3 has 13 residues. DNA for the CDR3: TGTGCCAGCAGCAATCGGAGCACAGATACGCAGTATTTT. Residues: CASSNRSTDTQYF.

The genes are TRBV5-1 and TRBJ1-2; D might be TRBD1 (5 bases). This CDR3 is 15 amino acids long. Trimming took off 0 bases at V and 3 bases at J, with 12 bases between the two ends. The V gene's germline CDR1 is SGHRS and CDR2 YFSETQ. CDR3 amino acids: CASSLEAGNYYGYTF. The CDR3 DNA reads as TGCGCCAGCAGCTTGGAGGCAGGGAATTACTATGGCTACACCTTC.

This chain uses TRBV19 with TRBJ1-4; 7 positions match TRBD1. The CDR3 loop spans 15 amino acids. Trimming took 3 bases from V and 3 from J; bases not matched to a gene: 4. In germline, CDR1 is LNHDA, CDR2 SQIVND (reference sequence). CDR3 amino acids: CASSIRQGSNEKLFF. CDR3 nucleotides: TGTGCCAGTAGTATTCGACAGGGTTCTAATGAAAAACTGTTTTTT.

CDR3 nucleotides: TGTGCCAGCAGTAGCGGGAGGAGAAGTTACGAGCAGTACTTC. This gives the protein CASSSGRRSYEQYF. The chain is built from TRBV21-1 and TRBJ2-7; the table's D call, TRBD2, has no DNA check behind it. TRBV21-1 represents a pseudogene. The CDR3 sequence is 14 residues long.

The rearrangement joins TRBV28 to TRBJ1-5, with no clear D. The CDR3 loop spans 15 amino acids. The germline V gene has CDR1 MDHEN and CDR2 SYDVKM. The V and J ends lost 5 bases and 7 bases respectively, with 18 bases between them. This CDR3 reads CASSRILTSGQPQHF. The CDR3 region has the DNA TGTGCCAGCAGTCGCATTCTTACCTCAGGACAGCCCCAGCATTTT. Full variable domain (remainder filled in from reference TRBV28 and TRBJ1-5): DVKVTQSSRYLVKRTGEKVFLECVQDMDHENMFWYRQDPGLGLRLIYFSYDVKMKEKGDIPEGYSVSREKKERFSLILESASTNQTSMYLCASSRILTSGQPQHFGDGTRLSIL.

The chain employs TRBV5-1 and TRBJ2-1, with 9 bases identical to TRBD1. CDR1 is SGHRS, CDR2 YFSETQ, per germline. This CDR3 comprises 16 residues. With 4 bases clipped from V and 6 bases from J, the junction kept 11 bases outside the gene matches. CDR3 bases: TGCGCCAGCAGCCCCCTCCCAGGGACAGGGCTCAATGAGCAGTTCTTC. Its protein product is CASSPLPGTGLNEQFF.

This chain links TRBV19 with TRBJ1-3; 8 bases map to TRBD1. J lost 2 bases, V lost 7 bases, and 7 bases had no gene match. CDR1 is LNHDA and CDR2 is SQIVND in the germline V gene (reference sequence). The CDR3 covers 15 residues. The CDR3 loop reads CASTRQGTAGNTIYF. CDR3 bases: TGTGCCAGTACCCGACAGGGGACGGCTGGAAACACCATATATTTT.

The chain is built from TRBV10-3 and TRBJ1-6; D not resolved. Between the trimmed V and J ends, which lost 4 bases and 7 bases, there was a span of 5 bases. In germline, CDR1 is ENHRY, CDR2 SYGVKD. The length of the CDR3 is 12 residues. The CDR3 is CAISGANSPLHF. For the CDR3, the DNA is TGTGCCATCAGTGGAGCAAATTCACCCCTCCACTTT.

The rearrangement joins TRBV6-6 to TRBJ1-2, with 7 bases lining up with TRBD1. The CDR3 is 15 amino acids. Trimming at V came to 4 bases and at J to 2 bases, leaving 7 bases not matched to a gene. From germline, CDR1 is MNHNY and CDR2 SVGAGI (reference sequence). CDR3 region: CASSWDSRGNYGYTF. CDR3 sequence (DNA): TGTGCCAGCAGTTGGGACAGCCGAGGGAACTATGGCTACACCTTC.

The chain has TRBV6-5 and TRBJ1-3, with 7 bases matching TRBD1. The CDR3 has 15 amino acids. J was trimmed by 4 bases and V by 4 bases; bases with no gene match: 7. Germline loops: CDR1 MNHEY, CDR2 SVGAGI. CDR3 in DNA: TGTGCCAGCAGTTCGACACAGGGGTTCGGAAACACCATATATTTT. Encoded protein: CASSSTQGFGNTIYF.